What follows are 32 T cell receptor beta chains derived from one specimen sequenced in a study of T cell responses to AZD1222 COVID-19 vaccine. Repertoires were generated with immunoSEQ multiplex PCR, while TCRdb's copy carries only in-frame clones and drops some. This sample yields around 150,000 clones, of which roughly 89% are seen a single time; roughly 5.1% belongs to the top ten. The material was peripheral blood, obtained on day 0 of AZD1222 vaccination. The receptors were sampled from an adult in good health.

A few counts support this clone. The chain uses TRBV7-9 and TRBJ1-1; a weak D match, TRBD1 (5 bases). The CDR3 extends over 15 amino acids. CDR1 SEHNR and CDR2 FQNEAQ come from the germline V gene (reference sequence). With 5 bases removed from V and 1 base from J, the gap between germline ends came to 14 bases. CDR3 sequence reads: CASSLGGGANTEAFF. The CDR3 DNA reads TGTGCCAGCAGCCTGGGGGGAGGGGCGAACACTGAAGCTTTCTTT.

The chain joins TRBV5-1 to TRBJ2-7; unclear D gene. The CDR3 sequence is 13 residues long. Trimming pared 4 bases from V and 1 base from J, leaving 9 bases between. CDR1 and CDR2 from the germline V gene are SGHRS and YFSETQ. CDR3 sequence reads: CASSPTESYEQYF. The CDR3 DNA follows: TGCGCCAGCAGCCCGACCGAGTCCTACGAGCAGTACTTC.

This clone was found once. The chain combines TRBV6-5 with TRBJ1-3; a weak D match, TRBD1 (5 bases). The germline CDR1 and CDR2 sequences are MNHEY and SVGAGI. This CDR3 comprises 14 residues. Trimming pared 6 bases from V and 8 bases from J, leaving 17 bases between. CDR3 residues: CASSYSVLGDTIYF. CDR3 nucleotide sequence: TGTGCCAGCAGCTATTCCGTTCTGGGGGACACCATATATTTT.

V and J are TRBV21-1 and TRBJ1-6. TRBV21-1 is termed a pseudogene. The CDR3 runs 22 residues. For the CDR3, the DNA is TGTGCCAGCAGCAAGACCAAGGCTGGGGAGAACGACAGAGATACAATTAATTCACCCCTCCACTTT. This encodes CASSKTKAGENDRDTINSPLHF.

The V gene is TRBV7-2, the J gene TRBJ1-1; maybe TRBD1 (5 bases). The germline gives CDR1 SGHTA, CDR2 FQGNSA. The CDR3 has 15 amino acids. Deletions cut 4 bases from V and 5 bases from J, with 17 bases between. CDR3 residues: CASSSEASRGTEAFF. CDR3 nucleotide sequence: TGTGCCAGCAGCTCTGAGGCCTCCCGGGGGACTGAAGCTTTCTTT.

In nucleotides, the CDR3 is TGTGCCAGCAGTACCCAGCGTGAACGTAATCAGCCCCAGCATTTT. It translates to CASSTQRERNQPQHF. The rearrangement links TRBV2 to TRBJ1-5, with no clear D. The CDR3 length is 15 residues. V was shortened by 5 bases and J by 4 bases, with 15 bases between the two germline ends. Germline CDR1 reads SNHLY; CDR2 reads FYNNEI.

There are a few counts of this clone. The chain joins TRBV7-9 to TRBJ2-7; no definite D call. The V and J ends lost 0 bases and 2 bases respectively, with 8 bases between them. The CDR3 runs 14 residues. CDR1 and CDR2 (germline): SEHNR, FQNEAQ (reference sequence). The CDR3 bases are TGTGCCAGCAGCTTAGCCCTGGCCCCCTACGAGCAGTACTTC. This sequence encodes CASSLALAPYEQYF.

This clone came up once. The CDR3 nucleotides are TGTGCCAGCAGCTTGATGAGCGGGAACTACAATGAGCAGTTCTTC. Amino acid sequence: CASSLMSGNYNEQFF. The chain couples TRBV5-6 to TRBJ2-1; 7 bases fit TRBD2. V was clipped by 1 base and J by 3 bases; unmatched bases: 4. The CDR3 spans 15 residues. The germline gives CDR1 SGHDT, CDR2 YYEEEE. Together with reference TRBV5-6 and TRBJ2-1, the CDR3 gives the full variable domain: DAGVTQSPTHLIKTRGQQVTLRCSPKSGHDTVSWYQQALGQGPQFIFQYYEEEERQRGNFPDRFSGHQFPNYSSELNVNALLLGDSALYLCASSLMSGNYNEQFFGPGTRLTVL.

The rearrangement joins TRBV6-6 to TRBJ2-2, with no clear D. Germline V lookup: CDR1 MNHNY, CDR2 SVGAGI (reference sequence). CDR3 length equals 20 residues. Between the trimmed V and J ends, which lost 6 bases and 1 base, there was a span of 27 bases. The DNA for the CDR3 is TGTGCCAGCAGCCTGAAAACCCCATCCCCTACAGACCGGAACACCGGGGAGCTGTTTTTT. This gives the protein CASSLKTPSPTDRNTGELFF.

The chain recombines TRBV6-1 with TRBJ2-7; 8 bases agree with TRBD1. This CDR3 is 15 amino acids long. From germline, CDR1 is MNHNS and CDR2 SASEGT. Unmatched junction bases numbered 4, after V lost 3 bases and J lost 0 bases. CDR3: CASSETGVISYEQYF. CDR3 bases: TGTGCCAGCAGTGAGACAGGGGTTATCTCCTACGAGCAGTACTTC.

The chain couples TRBV20-1 to TRBJ1-5; 10 bases match TRBD1. This CDR3 has 15 amino acids. With V trimmed by 3 bases and J by 2 bases, 4 bases remained unmatched. Germline CDR1 and CDR2: DFQATT and SNEGSKA (reference sequence). The CDR3 nucleotides read TGCAGTGCTAGTGGACAGGGGGGAGGCAATCAGCCCCAGCATTTT. This encodes CSASGQGGGNQPQHF.

This clone was seen once. V and J are TRBV6-5 and TRBJ2-7; 9 bases are a match to TRBD1. CDR3 length: 13 amino acids. Germline V gene sequence: CDR1 MNHEY, CDR2 SVGAGI. V trimming: 8 bases; J trimming: 3 bases; junction bases outside the gene matches: 5. CDR3 residues: CASPPGQGYEQYF. The CDR3 DNA reads TGTGCCAGCCCGCCGGGACAGGGCTACGAGCAGTACTTC.

This clone was detected once. The gene calls are TRBV28 and TRBJ2-3; D possibly matches TRBD1 or TRBD2 (6 bases each). The V gene's germline CDR1 is MDHEN and CDR2 SYDVKM. There are 13 residues in the CDR3. V was pared by 6 bases and J by 7 bases, with 14 bases between. CDR3 sequence (DNA): TGTGCCAGCAGCACCGGGGGCCCAAATACGCAGTATTTT. Amino acid sequence: CASSTGGPNTQYF.

This chain uses TRBV3-1 (or the pseudogene TRBV3-2) with TRBJ2-3, with 13 bases identical to TRBD2. This CDR3 region has 17 residues. Trimming took 3 bases from V and 2 from J; bases not matched to a gene: 5. From germline, CDR1 is LGHDT and CDR2 YNNKEL (reference sequence). The CDR3 spells CASSHQGLAGPTDTQYF. The CDR3 nucleotides read TGTGCCAGCAGCCACCAGGGACTAGCGGGGCCCACAGATACGCAGTATTTT.

The V and J genes are TRBV7-9 and TRBJ2-7; 10 positions agree with TRBD1. Trimming took 1 base from V and 3 from J; bases not matched to a gene: 3. The CDR3 totals 15 residues. Per the germline V gene, CDR1 is SEHNR and CDR2 is FQNEAQ (reference sequence). For the CDR3, the DNA is TGTGCCAGCAGCTTAGGGGACAGGGGTAGCTACGAGCAGTACTTC. As protein: CASSLGDRGSYEQYF.

A single count supports this clone. The genes are TRBV7-2 and TRBJ1-4, with 10 nucleotides matching TRBD1. The CDR3 is 15 amino acids. CDR1 SGHTA and CDR2 FQGNSA come from the germline V gene. The V and J ends lost 4 bases and 5 bases, in that order; junction bases with no gene match: 4. In nucleotides, the CDR3 is TGTGCCAGCAGCTCGACAGGGGGCGCGAATGAAAAACTGTTTTTT. Its protein product is CASSSTGGANEKLFF.

J is TRBJ1-6 and V is TRBV7-9; 9 nucleotides line up with TRBD1. The CDR3 covers 14 residues. Trimming removed 6 bases from V and 5 bases from J; junction bases left unmatched: 2. Looked up from germline, CDR1 is SEHNR and CDR2 is FQNEAQ (reference sequence). CDR3 sequence reads: CASSGTGNNSPLHF. Written as DNA, the CDR3 is TGTGCCAGCAGTGGGACAGGGAATAATTCACCCCTCCACTTT. Full variable domain (missing parts from reference TRBV7-9 and TRBJ1-6): DTGVSQNPRHKITKRGQNVTFRCDPISEHNRLYWYRQTLGQGPEFLTYFQNEAQLEKSRLLSDRFSAERPKGSFSTLEIQRTEQGDSAMYLCASSGTGNNSPLHFGNGTRLTVT.

This clone is a singleton in its sample. The chain employs TRBV10-2 and TRBJ2-7; D not certain. Germline loops: CDR1 WSHSY, CDR2 SAAADI. This CDR3 is 14 amino acids long. V was shortened by 2 bases and J by 5 bases, with 13 bases between the two germline ends. The CDR3 sequence: CASSELFPEHEQYF. In DNA form, the CDR3 reads TGCGCCAGCAGTGAGCTCTTTCCCGAACACGAGCAGTACTTC.

The chain couples TRBV9 to TRBJ1-1, with a weak D call TRBD1 (6 bases). CDR3 length equals 15 residues. Germline CDR1 and CDR2: SGDLS and YYNGEE. Trimming left V 0 bases short and J 1 base short, with 10 bases between. The CDR3 here is CASSVEGQRNTEAFF. The CDR3 DNA reads TGTGCCAGCAGCGTAGAAGGACAGAGGAACACTGAAGCTTTCTTT.

The count of this clone is one. The rearrangement joins TRBV7-2 to TRBJ1-1, with unresolved D. This CDR3 spans 11 amino acids. Germline loops: CDR1 SGHTA, CDR2 FQGNSA. V lost 5 bases and J 7 bases, leaving 8 bases between the germline ends. CDR3 loop: CASSPQLEAFF. The CDR3 DNA reads TGTGCCAGCAGCCCTCAGCTTGAAGCTTTCTTT.

This chain joins TRBV29-1 and TRBJ1-2, with TRBD1 matching 11 bases. The CDR3 runs to 12 residues. From germline, CDR1 is SQVTM and CDR2 ANQGSEA. The V and J ends lost 5 bases and 7 bases, in that order; junction bases with no gene match: 3. For the CDR3, the DNA is TGCAGCGTTCCGGGACAGGGGGTTGGCTACACCTTC. It yields the protein CSVPGQGVGYTF.

The rearrangement uses TRBV7-8 and TRBJ1-6; D is undetermined. CDR3 length: 12 amino acids. The germline V and J ends were trimmed by 4 bases and 7 bases, with 5 bases remaining between them. The germline gives CDR1 SGHVS, CDR2 FQNEAQ. The CDR3 nucleotides read TGTGCCAGCAGCTCTATGAATTCACCCCTCCACTTT. This codes for CASSSMNSPLHF.

This sequence joins TRBV18 and TRBJ1-6, with TRBD1 identical over 8 bases. The CDR3 runs 13 residues. In germline, CDR1 is KGHSH, CDR2 LQKENI. The J segment lost 10 bases and the V segment lost 3 bases, leaving 2 bases of the junction unmatched. CDR3 in amino acids: CASSPTGESPLHF. CDR3 in DNA: TGTGCCAGCTCACCGACAGGGGAATCACCCCTCCACTTT.

CDR3 sequence reads: CASSLASGNQPQHF. The DNA of the CDR3 is TGCGCCAGCAGCTTGGCCAGTGGCAATCAGCCCCAGCATTTT. The rearrangement links TRBV5-1 to TRBJ1-5, with D uncertain. The CDR3 covers 14 residues. Trimming took off 0 bases at V and 2 bases at J, with 6 bases between the two ends. Germline-derived CDR1 and CDR2 are SGHRS and YFSETQ.

V is TRBV28 and J is TRBJ1-1, with TRBD1 as a possible D gene (5 bases). The V end was cut by 7 bases, the J end by 7 bases, with 19 bases between. Germline V gives CDR1 MDHEN, CDR2 SYDVKM. The CDR3 has 14 amino acids. The CDR3 here is CASIGLAGYNEAFF. The CDR3 DNA follows: TGTGCCAGCATAGGGCTCGCAGGGTATAATGAAGCTTTCTTT.

V usage is TRBV5-1 and J usage is TRBJ2-1; D is undetermined. V lost 3 bases to trimming and J lost 1 base, with 8 bases between them. The CDR3 runs to 14 residues. Looked up from germline, CDR1 is SGHRS and CDR2 is YFSETQ. Written as DNA, the CDR3 is TGCGCCAGCAGCTCGGCGACATCCTACAATGAGCAGTTCTTC. Encoded protein: CASSSATSYNEQFF.

In its sample, this clone is medium-sized. This rearrangement joins TRBV6-2 or TRBV6-3 to TRBJ2-1, with TRBD2 matching over 7 bases. CDR3 length: 17 residues. Trimming cost V 0 bases and J 0 bases; bases outside gene matches: 5. Germline assignment: CDR1 MNHEY and CDR2 SVGEGT. CDR3: CASSYSTTGGSYNEQFF. CDR3 in DNA: TGTGCCAGCAGTTACTCCACAACGGGGGGCTCCTACAATGAGCAGTTCTTC.

This chain links TRBV11-2 with TRBJ2-1; D perhaps matches TRBD2 (6 bases). Between the trimmed V and J ends, which lost 3 bases and 5 bases, there was a span of 14 bases. The length of the CDR3 is 15 residues. Germline assignment: CDR1 SGHAT and CDR2 FQNNGV. The CDR3 protein is CASSFTAGLNNEQFF. CDR3 bases: TGTGCCAGCAGCTTCACAGCGGGCCTTAACAATGAGCAGTTCTTC.

The V gene is TRBV2, the J gene TRBJ2-1, with D possibly matching TRBD1 (6 bases). The germline V gene has CDR1 SNHLY and CDR2 FYNNEI. The CDR3 has 11 amino acids. The V and J ends lost 3 bases and 10 bases respectively, with 7 bases between them. The chain's CDR3 is CASSDGQEQFF. DNA of the CDR3: TGTGCCAGCAGTGATGGACAGGAGCAGTTCTTC.

The chain couples TRBV25-1 to TRBJ2-1, with D perhaps assigned TRBD1 or TRBD2 (5 bases each). Germline-derived CDR1 and CDR2 are MGHDK and SYGVNS. V lost 6 bases and J 4 bases, leaving 19 bases between the germline ends. CDR3 length equals 16 residues. The CDR3 loop is CASSTDSLGVYNEQFF. Here the CDR3 DNA reads TGTGCCAGCAGCACTGACAGTCTGGGGGTTTACAATGAGCAGTTCTTC.

In the case of this clone: Distinct nucleotide sequences in the sample also encode this CDR3. The chain has TRBV5-5 and TRBJ1-2; D is undetermined. Germline-derived CDR1 and CDR2 are SGHKS and YYEKEE (reference sequence). The length of the CDR3 is 13 residues. V was pared by 2 bases and J by 2 bases, with 7 bases between. The CDR3 region has the DNA TGTGCCAGCAGCTTTAGGGAGAACTATGGCTACACCTTC. Residues: CASSFRENYGYTF.

The chain couples TRBV6-1 to TRBJ2-7; 9 nucleotides align to TRBD2. V was pared by 3 bases and J by 0 bases, with 0 bases of the junction left unmatched. Germline-derived CDR1 and CDR2 are MNHNS and SASEGT. The CDR3 runs to 14 residues. The CDR3 DNA sequence: TGTGCCAGCAGTGAGCGGGGGGGCTCCTACGAGCAGTACTTC. It translates to CASSERGGSYEQYF.